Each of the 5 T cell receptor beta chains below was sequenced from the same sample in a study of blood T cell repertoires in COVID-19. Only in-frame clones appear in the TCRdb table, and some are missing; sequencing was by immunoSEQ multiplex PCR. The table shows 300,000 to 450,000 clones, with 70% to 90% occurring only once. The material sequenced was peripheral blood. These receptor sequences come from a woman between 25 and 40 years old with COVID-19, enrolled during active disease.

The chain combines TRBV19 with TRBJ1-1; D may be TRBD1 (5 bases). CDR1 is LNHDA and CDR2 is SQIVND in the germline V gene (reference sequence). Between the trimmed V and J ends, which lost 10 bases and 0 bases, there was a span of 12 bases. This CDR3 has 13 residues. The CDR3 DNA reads TGTGCCACCAGGGAGGGATTGAACACTGAAGCTTTCTTT. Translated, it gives CATREGLNTEAFF.

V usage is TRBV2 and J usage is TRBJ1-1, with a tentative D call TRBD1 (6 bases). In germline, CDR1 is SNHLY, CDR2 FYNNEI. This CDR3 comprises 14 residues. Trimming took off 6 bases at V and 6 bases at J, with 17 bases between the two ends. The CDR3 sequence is CASSVDSSIPEAFF. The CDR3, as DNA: TGTGCCAGCAGCGTGGACAGTTCAATCCCTGAAGCTTTCTTT.

The CDR3 is CASSFSGTSGNEQFF. The CDR3 nucleotides read TGTGCCAGCAGCTTTTCTGGGACTAGCGGCAATGAGCAGTTCTTC. J is TRBJ2-1 and V is TRBV5-6; 11 nucleotides line up with TRBD2. After removal of 2 bases from V and 6 bases from J, the junction contained 4 bases not matched to a gene. The CDR3 has 15 residues. Germline CDR1 SGHDT, CDR2 YYEEEE. Variable domain in full (rest from reference TRBV5-6 and TRBJ2-1): DAGVTQSPTHLIKTRGQQVTLRCSPKSGHDTVSWYQQALGQGPQFIFQYYEEEERQRGNFPDRFSGHQFPNYSSELNVNALLLGDSALYLCASSFSGTSGNEQFFGPGTRLTVL.

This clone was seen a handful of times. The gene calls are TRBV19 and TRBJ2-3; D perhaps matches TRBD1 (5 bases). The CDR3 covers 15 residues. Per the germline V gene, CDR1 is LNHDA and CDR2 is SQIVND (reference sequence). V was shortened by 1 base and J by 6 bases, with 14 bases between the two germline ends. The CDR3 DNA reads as TGTGCCAGTAGTATAGGTACAGGCCGTGGGGATACGCAGTATTTT. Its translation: CASSIGTGRGDTQYF.

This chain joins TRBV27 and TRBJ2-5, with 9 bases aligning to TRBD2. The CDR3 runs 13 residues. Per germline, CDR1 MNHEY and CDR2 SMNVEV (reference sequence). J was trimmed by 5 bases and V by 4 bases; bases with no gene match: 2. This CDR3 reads CASSSAGGETQYF. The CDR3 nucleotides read TGTGCCAGCAGTTCCGCGGGGGGGGAGACCCAGTACTTC.